This entry describes one T cell receptor beta chain. Antigen unknown. One end of the junction fails to match germline, which may point to a read error. This specimen comes from a study of type 1 regulatory T cells. Study overall: T-allo10 is a Tr1-enriched, alloantigen-specific CD4 T cell product made in vitro.

TCRdb reprocessed the reads via MiXCR and lists one record per CDR3 protein. The sample contains roughly 62,000 distinct CDR3 sequences, 62% of which appear only once. The CDR3 runs 14 residues. The germline gives CDR1 MNHEY, CDR2 SMNVEV (reference sequence). Study observations and caveats: Type 1 regulatory T cells had a more restricted TCR repertoire than non-type 1 regulatory T cells.

This chain links TRBV27 with TRBJ1-3; perhaps TRBD1 as D (5 bases). The clonotype comes from a human donor in good health. The sample was cultured non-Tr1 T cells, either the whole culture or a sorted T cell fraction (not recorded which). The CDR3 loop is CASKQAFSGNTVYF. As DNA, the CDR3 is TGTGCCAGCAAACAGGCCTTCTCTGGAAACACCGTATATTTT.